There are a few counts of the clone carrying this T cell receptor (beta chain). Its antigen is not known. TCRdb re-called the reads through MiXCR, storing one row per CDR3 protein. The sample lists 500,000 to 600,000 distinct CDR3 sequences, more than 15% occurring once. The data originate from a study of T cell repertoires in cytomegalovirus infection. For the study at large: In public TCR beta signatures, there were indications of both CMV infection and matching HLA type.

Study outcomes and limitations: Ex vivo responses were dominated by HLA-C-restricted CMV-specific TCR beta clonotypes. Based on cumulative public TCR beta family frequency, carriers of CMV plus the relevant HLA were identified.

The CDR3 runs to 16 residues. Germline loops: CDR1 MDHEN, CDR2 SYDVKM. The ends lost 7 bases at V and 4 bases at J; junction bases unmatched: 11. This chain links TRBV28 with TRBJ2-4; 9 positions match TRBD2. Source material: CD8+ T cells from PBMCs. The TCR comes from a human donor in good health (CMV status not recorded). Some clones in this sample may be carry-over from other donors' samples. CDR3 coding DNA: TGTGCCAGCACCCCGAGCGTAGCGGGGGAGAAAAACATTCAGTACTTC. It is translated as CASTPSVAGEKNIQYF.